This T cell receptor beta chain was sequenced in a study of cytomegalovirus exposure and HLA in healthy donors. The study ran its PCR with 60 Vbeta and 13 Jbeta primers. The method was immunoSEQ multiplex PCR; TCRdb's version includes in-frame clones alone and lacks a portion of them. The table includes 130,000 or so clones, roughly 75% detected once. Material for sequencing was PBMCs. This receptor was obtained from a young man in good health and CMV-seronegative.

The DNA of the CDR3 is TGTGCCAGCAGCTTAATCGGGGACACAGATACGCAGTATTTT. This translates into CASSLIGDTDTQYF. This chain joins TRBV7-2 and TRBJ2-3; tentatively, D is TRBD2 (5 bases). The CDR3 has 14 residues. Germline loops: CDR1 SGHTA, CDR2 FQGNSA. Trimming cost V 2 bases and J 2 bases, with 8 bases left between them.